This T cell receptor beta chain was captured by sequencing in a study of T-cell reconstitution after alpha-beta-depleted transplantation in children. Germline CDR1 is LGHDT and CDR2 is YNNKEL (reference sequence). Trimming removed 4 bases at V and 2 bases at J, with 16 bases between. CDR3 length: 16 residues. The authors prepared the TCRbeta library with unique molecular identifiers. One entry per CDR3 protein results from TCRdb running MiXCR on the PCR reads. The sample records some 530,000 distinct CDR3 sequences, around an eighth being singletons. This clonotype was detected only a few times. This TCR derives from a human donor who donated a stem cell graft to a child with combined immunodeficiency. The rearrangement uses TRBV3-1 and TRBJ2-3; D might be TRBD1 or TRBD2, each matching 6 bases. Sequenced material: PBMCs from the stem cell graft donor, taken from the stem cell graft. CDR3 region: CASSRRGGTNTDTQYF. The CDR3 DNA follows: TGTGCCAGCAGCCGAAGAGGGGGGACAAACACAGATACGCAGTATTTT.